This T cell receptor (beta chain) was found in a study of blood T cell repertoires in COVID-19. Background on the study: The cDNA or gDNA used as material had been derived from T cells, B-cell-depleted T cells, or PBMCs.

Under the authors' procedure: By means of reference gene primer amplification, nucleated cell counts were estimated. The data were produced by immunoSEQ multiplex PCR, yet TCRdb's version contains in-frame clones alone and is incomplete. V, J and clone size reflect that table, while D and trimming were determined from the DNA. The sample has about 300,000 clones, approximately 90% seen once; the top ten hold 6.5% to 8%. Trimming stripped 4 bases from V and 2 bases from J, with 8 bases between. Germline lookup yields CDR1 SGHAT and CDR2 FQNNGV. The length of the CDR3 is 13 residues. The Seattle site enrolled patients during active infection and followed them longitudinally.

Sequencing was carried out using peripheral blood. This rearrangement joins TRBV11-2 to TRBJ1-2, with D possibly being TRBD1 (6 bases). This receptor was obtained from a woman aged 25 to 45 with COVID-19, enrolled during active disease. DNA for the CDR3: TGTGCCAGCAGCTCCACAGGGAACTATGGCTACACCTTC. As protein: CASSSTGNYGYTF.